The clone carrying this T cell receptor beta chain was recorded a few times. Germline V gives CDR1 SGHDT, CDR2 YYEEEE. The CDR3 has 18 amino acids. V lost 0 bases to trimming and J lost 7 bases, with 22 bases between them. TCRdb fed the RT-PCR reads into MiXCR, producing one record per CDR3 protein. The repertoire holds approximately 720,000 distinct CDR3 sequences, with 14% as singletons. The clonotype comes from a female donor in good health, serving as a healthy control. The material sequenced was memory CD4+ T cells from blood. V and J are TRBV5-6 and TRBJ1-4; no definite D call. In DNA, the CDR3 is TGTGCCAGCAGCTTGGAAGCGTCCGCGGGAGGGTCGGGTGAAAAACTGTTTTTT. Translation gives CASSLEASAGGSGEKLFF.